Below are 3 T cell receptor beta chains sequenced from a single sample in a study of pediatric ulcerative colitis. Measured with immunoSEQ multiplex PCR; TCRdb has only the in-frame clones, and not every one. Seen here are about 4,300 clones, 90% to 95% observed once, and the top ten hold more than 0.95%. Material for sequencing was blood. The receptor source for this set is a boy aged 10-17 years who was a control in a study of pediatric ulcerative colitis.

The chain recombines TRBV18 with TRBJ1-5; 7 bases are shared with TRBD1. The CDR3 loop spans 14 amino acids. J was trimmed by 4 bases and V by 5 bases; bases with no gene match: 5. The germline V gene has CDR1 KGHSH and CDR2 LQKENI. The DNA of the CDR3 is TGTGCCAGCTCAGAAGGGGGCCAGAATCAGCCCCAGCATTTT. Residues: CASSEGGQNQPQHF. The entire variable domain, with the rest obtained from reference TRBV18 and TRBJ1-5, is as follows: NAGVMQNPRHLVRRRGQEARLRCSPMKGHSHVYWYRQLPEEGLKFMVYLQKENIIDESGMPKERFSAEFPKEGPSILRIQQVVRGDSAAYFCASSEGGQNQPQHFGDGTRLSIL.

The rearrangement links TRBV6-5 to TRBJ2-5, with D perhaps TRBD2 (5 bases). The CDR3 is made up of 13 amino acids. Germline CDR1 and CDR2: MNHEY and SVGAGI. V lost 5 bases and J lost 5, with 12 bases in between. The CDR3 region has the DNA TGTGCCAGCAGTCTCCATGAGCGGGAGACCCAGTACTTC. It specifies CASSLHERETQYF.

The rearrangement links TRBV28 to TRBJ2-5, with 9 nucleotides matching TRBD2. J was trimmed by 3 bases and V by 3 bases; bases with no gene match: 8. The V gene's germline CDR1 is MDHEN and CDR2 SYDVKM. This CDR3 has 16 residues. The CDR3 is CASSFGSAGGEETQYF. Here the CDR3 DNA reads TGTGCCAGCAGTTTCGGTTCGGCGGGAGGGGAAGAGACCCAGTACTTC.